The 6 T cell receptor beta chains reported below all come from one sample, sequenced in a study of shared clonotypes between healthy human individuals. The table came from immunoSEQ multiplex PCR; TCRdb's copy has only in-frame clones and leaves some out. The table records 1.5 million to 1.9 million clones, 98% of them present only once. The material sequenced was naive CD4+ T cells sorted from blood. Subset of the sample: CD45RA+ positively selected. The receptors were sampled from a man aged 30 to 39 in good health.

The chain recombines TRBV5-6 with TRBJ2-3, with a weak D call TRBD1 (5 bases). The CDR3 spans 18 residues. Germline loops: CDR1 SGHDT, CDR2 YYEEEE. Trimming cost V 3 bases and J 0 bases, with 20 bases left between them. As DNA, the CDR3 is TGTGCCAGCAGCTCCAAAGGGGTTCTTTGGGATAGCACAGATACGCAGTATTTT. Its translation is CASSSKGVLWDSTDTQYF.

J is TRBJ2-3 and V is TRBV5-6; TRBD1 might be the D (6 bases). The CDR3 is made up of 15 amino acids. Per germline, CDR1 SGHDT and CDR2 YYEEEE. The V gene lost 2 bases and the J gene lost 2 bases, with 12 bases spanning the gap. The CDR3 is CASSFYRDLTDTQYF. CDR3 DNA: TGTGCCAGCAGCTTTTACAGGGATCTCACAGATACGCAGTATTTT.

V and J are TRBV5-1 and TRBJ2-7, with unresolved D. CDR3 length: 13 residues. The V gene's germline CDR1 is SGHRS and CDR2 YFSETQ. Deletions cut 4 bases from V and 2 bases from J, with 10 bases between. The CDR3 loop reads CASSPDLAYEQYF. The CDR3 DNA reads as TGCGCCAGCAGCCCGGATTTAGCCTACGAGCAGTACTTC.

The V gene is TRBV19, the J gene TRBJ1-1; TRBD1 aligns across 7 bases. The CDR3 length is 14 residues. J gave up 0 bases and V 6 bases, and 4 bases lay outside the gene matches. The V gene's germline CDR1 is LNHDA and CDR2 SQIVND (reference sequence). As DNA, the CDR3 is TGTGCCAGTAGCACGACAGGGATGAACACTGAAGCTTTCTTT. Translated: CASSTTGMNTEAFF.

The gene calls are TRBV27 and TRBJ1-2; no clear D gene. CDR3 length: 15 residues. Germline V gene sequence: CDR1 MNHEY, CDR2 SMNVEV (reference sequence). The V and J ends lost 3 bases and 4 bases respectively, with 15 bases between them. CDR3 sequence reads: CASSLSPGAGYGYTF. The CDR3 DNA follows: TGTGCCAGCAGTTTGTCCCCAGGCGCCGGCTATGGCTACACCTTC.

V gene TRBV28 combines with J gene TRBJ2-7; no reliable D call. The CDR3 has 13 residues. Between the trimmed V and J ends, which lost 4 bases and 5 bases, there was a span of 12 bases. Looked up from germline, CDR1 is MDHEN and CDR2 is SYDVKM. CDR3 amino acids: CASSSPPQDEQYF. DNA of the CDR3: TGTGCCAGCAGTTCCCCCCCGCAGGACGAGCAGTACTTC.